This passage covers 30 T cell receptor beta chains from one sample sequenced in a study of T cells in localized non-small cell lung cancer. Method: immunoSEQ multiplex PCR; TCRdb's copy keeps in-frame clones and lacks some. The repertoire holds tens of thousands of clones, with over 75% as singletons. This material consisted of peripheral blood, taken before any cancer treatment. The source of these receptors is a male donor at least 60 years old with stage III squamous cell lung carcinoma.

The chain uses TRBV7-8 and TRBJ2-7; no clear D gene. Trimming removed 10 bases at V and 2 bases at J, with 15 bases between. The CDR3 has 13 amino acids. CDR1 is SGHVS, CDR2 FQNEAQ, per germline. The CDR3 sequence: CATKRPDTYEQYF. The DNA for the CDR3 is TGTGCCACCAAGAGGCCCGACACCTACGAGCAGTACTTC.

V usage is TRBV19 and J usage is TRBJ2-3; 7 nucleotides agree with TRBD2. Germline V gene sequence: CDR1 LNHDA, CDR2 SQIVND (reference sequence). V gave up 3 bases and J gave up 4 bases; unmatched junction bases: 7. CDR3 length: 15 residues. CDR3 sequence: CASSISFRGADTQYF. The DNA for the CDR3 is TGTGCCAGTAGTATCTCTTTCCGGGGGGCAGATACGCAGTATTTT.

This chain joins TRBV19 and TRBJ2-1; D could derive from TRBD1 or TRBD2 (6 bases each). The ends were cut back, 10 bases at V and 2 bases at J, with 18 bases in the middle. This CDR3 is 15 amino acids long. Germline CDR1 and CDR2: LNHDA and SQIVND (reference sequence). CDR3 loop: CATKVGGSTYNEQFF. The CDR3 DNA reads as TGTGCCACTAAAGTAGGGGGGTCGACCTACAATGAGCAGTTCTTC.

This chain connects TRBV15 to TRBJ1-6, with TRBD1 matching over 7 bases. The trim removed 4 bases at V and 7 bases at J, leaving 7 bases unmatched. CDR3 length: 15 amino acids. The V gene's germline CDR1 is LNHNV and CDR2 YYDKDF (reference sequence). This CDR3 reads CATSNTGTANSPLHF. The CDR3 DNA reads as TGTGCCACCAGCAACACCGGGACAGCCAATTCACCCCTCCACTTT.

The chain links TRBV10-3 to TRBJ2-2; unclear D gene. The germline gives CDR1 ENHRY, CDR2 SYGVKD. This CDR3 contains 13 residues. V was cut by 3 bases and J by 7 bases, with 9 bases left in between. The CDR3 nucleotides read TGTGCCATCAGTGAATCCAACGGCGGGGAGCTGTTTTTT. Amino acid sequence: CAISESNGGELFF.

The chain couples TRBV5-1 to TRBJ1-1, with TRBD1 as a possible D gene (5 bases). The V gene's germline CDR1 is SGHRS and CDR2 YFSETQ. This CDR3 has 12 amino acids. V was trimmed by 0 bases and J by 10 bases, leaving 10 bases between them. The CDR3 nucleotides are TGCGCCAGCAGCTTGGATCCAGGGCCAGCTTTCTTT. Translating it yields CASSLDPGPAFF.

This sequence joins TRBV14 and TRBJ1-1; D is ambiguous. The germline CDR1 and CDR2 sequences are SGHDN and FVKESK. This CDR3 comprises 13 residues. Trimming took 3 bases from V and 7 from J, leaving 12 bases between them. CDR3 in DNA: TGTGCCAGCAGCCATTCTTCTTATGGTGAAGCTTTCTTT. Its translation: CASSHSSYGEAFF.

This rearrangement joins TRBV6-5 to TRBJ2-5; 10 positions match TRBD1. This CDR3 has 16 residues. V trimming: 4 bases; J trimming: 4 bases; junction bases outside the gene matches: 9. Per the germline V gene, CDR1 is MNHEY and CDR2 is SVGAGI. CDR3: CASSFTGTGVGETQYF. The CDR3 DNA reads TGTGCCAGCAGTTTTACCGGGACAGGGGTGGGAGAGACCCAGTACTTC.

The chain carries TRBV27 and TRBJ2-5, with 8 bases lining up with TRBD2. V trimming: 2 bases; J trimming: 5 bases; junction bases outside the gene matches: 10. The CDR3 covers 16 residues. CDR1 is MNHEY, CDR2 SMNVEV, per germline (reference sequence). The CDR3 region has the DNA TGTGCCAGCAGTTTAAGTTCGGGGGGGGCGTGGGAGACCCAGTACTTC. This gives the protein CASSLSSGGAWETQYF.

This chain's CDR3 is CASSLEDSYSNQPQHF. The DNA of the CDR3 is TGCGCCAGCAGCTTGGAGGATTCATATAGCAATCAGCCCCAGCATTTT. The rearrangement links TRBV5-1 to TRBJ1-5; no firm D call. Trimming shortened V by 0 bases and J by 0 bases, and 10 bases separated the two germline ends. The CDR3 has 16 residues. Germline CDR1 is SGHRS and CDR2 is YFSETQ.

The chain employs TRBV18 and TRBJ1-1; D gene unclear. V was cut by 3 bases and J by 3 bases, with 2 bases left in between. The CDR3 runs 11 residues. The V gene's germline CDR1 is KGHSH and CDR2 LQKENI. In DNA, the CDR3 is TGTGCCAGCTCACCGGACACTGAAGCTTTCTTT. Amino acids: CASSPDTEAFF.

The V call is TRBV10-2, the J call TRBJ2-3; 9 bases line up with TRBD2. The J segment lost 4 bases and the V segment lost 9 bases, leaving 8 bases of the junction unmatched. CDR3 length: 14 residues. Germline V CDR1 and CDR2: WSHSY, SAAADI. The CDR3 here is CASNSGSSADTQYF. CDR3 nucleotides: TGCGCCAGTAATAGCGGGAGCTCTGCAGATACGCAGTATTTT.

The chain has TRBV25-1 and TRBJ1-3; no clear D gene. The CDR3 has 14 amino acids. V was clipped by 6 bases and J by 0 bases, with 9 bases between them. In germline, CDR1 is MGHDK, CDR2 SYGVNS. The CDR3 sequence: CASSTHSSGNTIYF. In DNA, the CDR3 is TGTGCCAGCAGCACACATAGCTCTGGAAACACCATATATTTT.

The chain combines TRBV5-1 with TRBJ2-5; TRBD1 aligns across 9 bases. V shed 4 bases and J 1 base; nucleotides not matched to a gene: 5. The CDR3 totals 15 residues. In germline, CDR1 is SGHRS, CDR2 YFSETQ. In DNA, the CDR3 is TGCGCCAGCAGCAGGGACAGGGCATCCCAAGAGACCCAGTACTTC. Its translation: CASSRDRASQETQYF. The whole variable domain, remainder taken from reference TRBV5-1 and TRBJ2-5, is KAGVTQTPRYLIKTRGQQVTLSCSPISGHRSVSWYQQTPGQGLQFLFEYFSETQRNKGNFPGRFSGRQFSNSRSEMNVSTLELGDSALYLCASSRDRASQETQYFGPGTRLLVL.

This chain joins TRBV19 and TRBJ1-1; D gene uncertain. This CDR3 is built from 14 residues. Trimming left V 6 bases short and J 1 base short, with 12 bases between. Looked up from germline, CDR1 is LNHDA and CDR2 is SQIVND (reference sequence). This chain's CDR3 is CASSPPRGNTEAFF. The CDR3 DNA reads as TGTGCCAGTAGCCCTCCCCGGGGGAACACTGAAGCTTTCTTT.

A single count supports this clone. This chain connects TRBV6-1 to TRBJ2-1; 10 nucleotides match TRBD1. The V and J ends lost 6 bases and 2 bases, in that order; junction bases with no gene match: 4. CDR1 and CDR2 (germline): MNHNS, SASEGT. This CDR3 spans 15 amino acids. CDR3 sequence: CASSRDRGAYNEQFF. The CDR3 nucleotides are TGTGCCAGCAGCCGGGACAGGGGCGCCTACAATGAGCAGTTCTTC.

In its sample, this clone was seen a few times. J is TRBJ1-2 and V is TRBV7-2; no definite D call. This CDR3 spans 13 amino acids. V was trimmed by 0 bases and J by 4 bases, leaving 6 bases between them. Germline CDR1 is SGHTA and CDR2 is FQGNSA. The CDR3: CASSLAQGYGYTF. DNA for the CDR3: TGTGCCAGCAGCTTAGCGCAAGGCTATGGCTACACCTTC.

This clone was seen only once. This sequence joins TRBV2 and TRBJ2-5, with D hard to call. The CDR3 has 13 amino acids. V gave up 7 bases and J gave up 5 bases, with 14 bases separating them. The germline gives CDR1 SNHLY, CDR2 FYNNEI. The CDR3 protein is CASTMDRVETQYF. The CDR3 nucleotides are TGTGCCAGCACCATGGACCGTGTTGAGACCCAGTACTTC.

This clone was seen a few times. The V gene is TRBV6-4, the J gene TRBJ2-1; D call uncertain. The CDR3 length is 14 residues. V shed 2 bases and J shed 7 bases, with 12 bases lying between them. CDR1 is MRHNA, CDR2 SNTAGT, per germline. Here the CDR3 reads CASSDRARSNEQFF. DNA of the CDR3: TGTGCCAGCAGTGACAGGGCTCGCTCTAATGAGCAGTTCTTC.

The chain carries TRBV5-1 and TRBJ1-5; D may be TRBD1 (6 bases). Trimming pared 4 bases from V and 3 bases from J, leaving 14 bases between. This CDR3 has 15 residues. CDR1 and CDR2 (germline): SGHRS, YFSETQ. The CDR3 sequence: CASSPGGASNQPQHF. The CDR3 DNA reads as TGCGCCAGCAGCCCTGGGGGGGCCTCCAATCAGCCCCAGCATTTT.

V gene TRBV19 combines with J gene TRBJ1-6; D is perhaps TRBD1 (5 bases). Germline CDR1 reads LNHDA; CDR2 reads SQIVND (reference sequence). CDR3 length: 16 residues. The ends were cut back, 3 bases at V and 6 bases at J, with 15 bases in the middle. CDR3: CASSMLAGKVNSPLHF. The DNA for the CDR3 is TGTGCCAGTAGTATGCTCGCAGGGAAAGTTAATTCACCCCTCCACTTT. Together with reference TRBV19 and TRBJ1-6, the CDR3 gives the full variable domain: DGGITQSPKYLFRKEGQNVTLSCEQNLNHDAMYWYRQDPGQGLRLIYYSQIVNDFQKGDIAEGYSVSREKKESFPLTVTSAQKNPTAFYLCASSMLAGKVNSPLHFGNGTRLTVT.

This sequence joins TRBV5-1 and TRBJ2-1, with TRBD2 identical over 9 bases. The CDR3 totals 15 residues. V trimming: 4 bases; J trimming: 4 bases; junction bases outside the gene matches: 6. Germline lookup yields CDR1 SGHRS and CDR2 YFSETQ. CDR3 sequence: CASSPASGTYNEQFF. In nucleotides, the CDR3 is TGCGCCAGCAGCCCCGCTAGCGGGACTTACAATGAGCAGTTCTTC.

V is TRBV2 and J is TRBJ1-1; D gene uncertain. Trimming took off 4 bases at V and 2 bases at J, with 14 bases between the two ends. Germline lookup yields CDR1 SNHLY and CDR2 FYNNEI. The CDR3 sequence is 15 residues long. CDR3 nucleotide sequence: TGTGCCAGCAGTGGGTTGAGGACGGCTAACACTGAAGCTTTCTTT. Translation gives CASSGLRTANTEAFF.

The V gene is TRBV15, the J gene TRBJ1-1; 7 positions agree with TRBD1. Trimming removed 5 bases from V and 2 bases from J; junction bases left unmatched: 5. CDR3 length: 14 amino acids. The germline V gene has CDR1 LNHNV and CDR2 YYDKDF (reference sequence). The DNA of the CDR3 is TGTGCCACCAGCGATGGGACAGTTAACACTGAAGCTTTCTTT. This codes for CATSDGTVNTEAFF.

V gene TRBV15 combines with J gene TRBJ2-3; a possible D gene is TRBD1 (6 bases). The length of the CDR3 is 13 residues. The ends were cut back, 8 bases at V and 5 bases at J, with 14 bases in the middle. Germline CDR1 and CDR2: LNHNV and YYDKDF (reference sequence). CDR3 region: CATALNREDTQYF. The CDR3 DNA sequence: TGTGCCACCGCGCTTAACAGGGAAGATACGCAGTATTTT. Full variable domain (rest looked up from reference TRBV15 and TRBJ2-3): DAMVIQNPRYQVTQFGKPVTLSCSQTLNHNVMYWYQQKSSQAPKLLFHYYDKDFNNEADTPDNFQSRRPNTSFCFLDIRSPGLGDTAMYLCATALNREDTQYFGPGTRLTVL.

J is TRBJ1-5 and V is TRBV5-1, with D perhaps TRBD1 (6 bases). Germline CDR1 reads SGHRS; CDR2 reads YFSETQ. This CDR3 spans 14 amino acids. V was shortened by 0 bases and J by 9 bases, with 13 bases between the two germline ends. The CDR3 nucleotides are TGCGCCAGCAGCTTGGATGGGGGCGGAGGGCCCCAGCATTTT. This sequence encodes CASSLDGGGGPQHF.

The chain uses TRBV7-9 and TRBJ1-3; no firm D call. Trimming took 0 bases from V and 7 from J, leaving 7 bases between them. From germline, CDR1 is SEHNR and CDR2 FQNEAQ (reference sequence). The CDR3 totals 13 residues. In DNA, the CDR3 is TGTGCCAGCAGCTTAGCTCGGGTCAACACCATATATTTT. It translates to CASSLARVNTIYF. The full variable domain, its missing parts supplied by reference TRBV7-9 and TRBJ1-3, is DTGVSQNPRHKITKRGQNVTFRCDPISEHNRLYWYRQTLGQGPEFLTYFQNEAQLEKSRLLSDRFSAERPKGSFSTLEIQRTEQGDSAMYLCASSLARVNTIYFGEGSWLTVV.

The chain recombines TRBV10-1 with TRBJ2-7; D is possibly TRBD1 (5 bases). The CDR3 is 13 residues long. V was clipped by 6 bases and J by 2 bases, with 11 bases between them. The germline CDR1 and CDR2 sequences are WNHNN and SYGVQD (reference sequence). The CDR3 spells CASSDSGAYEQYF. Here the CDR3 DNA reads TGCGCCAGCAGCGACAGTGGGGCCTACGAGCAGTACTTC.

This chain joins TRBV9 and TRBJ1-3; no definite D call. In germline, CDR1 is SGDLS, CDR2 YYNGEE. The CDR3 spans 15 residues. V was trimmed by 3 bases and J by 2 bases, leaving 12 bases between them. In nucleotides, the CDR3 is TGTGCCAGCAGCGCGAGCGGATCGGCTGGAAACACCATATATTTT. As protein: CASSASGSAGNTIYF.

The J gene is TRBJ1-5, the V gene TRBV6-1; tentative D call: TRBD1 (6 bases). Germline values: CDR1 MNHNS, CDR2 SASEGT. The CDR3 has 15 residues. V gave up 9 bases and J gave up 7 bases, with 22 bases separating them. The chain's CDR3 is CASNPGGQQGQPQHF. The CDR3 bases are TGTGCCAGTAATCCGGGGGGGCAACAGGGCCAGCCCCAGCATTTT.